This T cell receptor beta chain was sequenced in a study of T cells in women clearing cervical HPV infection. About the research overall: Cases' blood sampling followed lesion detection by median approximately 140 days (90 to 200).

Trimming stripped 4 bases from V and 3 bases from J, with 10 bases between. Germline V gene data show CDR1 as SGHNT and CDR2 as YYREEE (reference sequence). The CDR3 runs 14 residues. A remark on this clone: The read gets to within 3 residues of the CDR3 end, and the germline J gene fills in the rest.

All participants had a single incident cervical HPV16 infection, and prevalent HPV16 infections were excluded. HPV was found by MY09/MY11 PCR and dot-blot genotyping. This table comes from immunoSEQ multiplex PCR, and its TCRdb copy is limited to in-frame clones, with some not included. The sample data list 30,000 or so clones. This TCR was recovered from a woman aged 18 to 75 with a cervical HPV16 infection that either progressed to CIN3+ or cleared (not recorded which). What was sequenced was blood buffy coat. The V call is TRBV5-4, the J call TRBJ2-2, with TRBD1 as a possible D gene (5 bases). The covered CDR3 bases are TGTGCCAGCAGCACGGACACGCACACCGGGGAG. Encoded protein: CASSTDTHTGE. The full CDR3 reads CASSTDTHTGELFF.